This T cell receptor beta chain comes out of a study of spatial heterogeneity in lung cancer. Study at large: Consistently, beta-chain sequences turned up in larger numbers than alpha-chain sequences did. Study findings and constraints: Among blood samples, ubiquitous expanded tumor TCRs appeared more at resection than at follow-up.

The time point is: blood at routine non-recurrence follow-up after resection. Whole RNA was taken from tumor, nontumor lung or frozen PBMC; it was then sequenced unsorted. Every TCR cDNA molecule bore its own unique molecular identifier. TCRdb re-called the 5' RACE reads through MiXCR, storing one row per CDR3 protein. The data show 110,000 or so distinct CDR3 sequences, more than 10% seen once. The CDR3 runs to 13 residues. Germline values: CDR1 KGHSH, CDR2 LQKENI. Trimming shortened V by 3 bases and J by 7 bases, and 10 bases separated the two germline ends. This clonotype was counted ten times or more. Antigen: not known.

The receptor comes from a female donor with early-stage non-small cell lung cancer. The input for sequencing was PBMCs, taken at follow-up. The chain couples TRBV18 to TRBJ2-1; possible D gene TRBD1, 6 bases. CDR3 loop: CASSPKQGNEQFF. The CDR3 region has the DNA TGTGCCAGCTCACCGAAACAGGGAAATGAGCAGTTCTTC. Filled out from reference TRBV18 and TRBJ2-1, the complete variable domain reads NAGVMQNPRHLVRRRGQEARLRCSPMKGHSHVYWYRQLPEEGLKFMVYLQKENIIDESGMPKERFSAEFPKEGPSILRIQQVVRGDSAAYFCASSPKQGNEQFFGPGTRLTVL.